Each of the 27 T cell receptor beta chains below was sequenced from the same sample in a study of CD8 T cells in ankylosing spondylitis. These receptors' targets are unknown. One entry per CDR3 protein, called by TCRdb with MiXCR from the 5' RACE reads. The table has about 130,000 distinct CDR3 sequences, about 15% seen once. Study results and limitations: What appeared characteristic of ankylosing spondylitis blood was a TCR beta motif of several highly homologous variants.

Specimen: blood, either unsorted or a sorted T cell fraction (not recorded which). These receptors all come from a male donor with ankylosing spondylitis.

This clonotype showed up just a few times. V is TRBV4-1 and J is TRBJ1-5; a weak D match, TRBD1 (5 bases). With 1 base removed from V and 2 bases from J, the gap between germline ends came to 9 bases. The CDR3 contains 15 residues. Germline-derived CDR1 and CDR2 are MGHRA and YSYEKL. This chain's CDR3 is CASSQVGRGNQPQHF. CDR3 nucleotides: TGCGCCAGCAGCCAAGTTGGCAGGGGCAATCAGCCCCAGCATTTT.

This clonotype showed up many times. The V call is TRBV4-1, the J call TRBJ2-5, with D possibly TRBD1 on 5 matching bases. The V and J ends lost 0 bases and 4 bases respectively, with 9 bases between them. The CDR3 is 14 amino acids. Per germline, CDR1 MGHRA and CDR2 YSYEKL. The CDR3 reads CASSQDLGAETQYF. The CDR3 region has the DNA TGCGCCAGCAGCCAAGATTTAGGGGCAGAGACCCAGTACTTC.

The CDR3 loop is CASSLGRLYEQFF. CDR3 sequence (DNA): TGTGCCAGCAGCTTAGGCAGGTTATATGAGCAGTTCTTC. This chain uses TRBV13 with TRBJ2-1; no clear D gene. Germline CDR1 is PRHDT and CDR2 is FYEKMQ (reference sequence). The CDR3 covers 13 residues. V lost 0 bases, J lost 8 bases, and 8 bases lay in between.

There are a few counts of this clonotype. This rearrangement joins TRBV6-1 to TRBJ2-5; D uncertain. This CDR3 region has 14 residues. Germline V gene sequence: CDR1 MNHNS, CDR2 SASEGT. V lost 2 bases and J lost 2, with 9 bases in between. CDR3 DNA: TGTGCCAGCAGTGAATATGGATATCAAGAGACCCAGTACTTC. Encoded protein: CASSEYGYQETQYF.

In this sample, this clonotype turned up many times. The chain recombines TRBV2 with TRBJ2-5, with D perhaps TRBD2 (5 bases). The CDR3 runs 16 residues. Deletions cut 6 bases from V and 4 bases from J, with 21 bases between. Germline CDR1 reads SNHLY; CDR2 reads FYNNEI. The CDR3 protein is CASRRGLGGRGETQYF. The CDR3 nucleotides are TGTGCCAGCAGGCGTGGGTTAGGTGGTCGGGGAGAGACCCAGTACTTC.

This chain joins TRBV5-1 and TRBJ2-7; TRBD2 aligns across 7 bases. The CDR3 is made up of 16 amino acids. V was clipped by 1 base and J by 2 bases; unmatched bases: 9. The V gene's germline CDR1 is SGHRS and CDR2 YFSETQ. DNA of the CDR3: TGCGCCAGCAGCTTGACTAGCGAATTGGCGGCCTACGAGCAGTACTTC. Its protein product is CASSLTSELAAYEQYF.

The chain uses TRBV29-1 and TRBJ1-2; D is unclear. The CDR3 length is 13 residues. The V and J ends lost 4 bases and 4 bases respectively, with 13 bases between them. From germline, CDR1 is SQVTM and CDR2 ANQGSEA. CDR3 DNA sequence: TGCAGCGTTGTTCAGGAATCGCTCTATGGCTACACCTTC. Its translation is CSVVQESLYGYTF.

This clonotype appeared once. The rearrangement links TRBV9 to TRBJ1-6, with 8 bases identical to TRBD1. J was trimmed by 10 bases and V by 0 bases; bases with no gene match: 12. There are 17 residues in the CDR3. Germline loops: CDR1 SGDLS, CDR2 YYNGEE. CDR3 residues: CASSVGPGGDPTSPLHF. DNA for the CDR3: TGTGCCAGCAGCGTAGGCCCAGGGGGCGACCCCACGTCACCCCTCCACTTT.

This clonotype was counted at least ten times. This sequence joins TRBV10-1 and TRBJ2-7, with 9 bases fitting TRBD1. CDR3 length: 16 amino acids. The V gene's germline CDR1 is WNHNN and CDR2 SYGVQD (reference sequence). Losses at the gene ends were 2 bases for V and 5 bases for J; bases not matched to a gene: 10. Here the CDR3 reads CASSEPGTGMVHEQYF. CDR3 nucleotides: TGCGCCAGCAGTGAGCCGGGGACAGGGATGGTACACGAGCAGTACTTC.

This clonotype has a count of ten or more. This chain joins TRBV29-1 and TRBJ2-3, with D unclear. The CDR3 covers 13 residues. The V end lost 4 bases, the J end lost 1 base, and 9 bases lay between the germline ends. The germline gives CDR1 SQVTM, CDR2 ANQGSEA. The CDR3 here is CSVVRARTDTQYF. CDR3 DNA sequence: TGCAGCGTTGTCCGCGCACGCACAGATACGCAGTATTTT.

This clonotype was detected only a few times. The CDR3 reads CASSLTGVGYEQYF. The CDR3 coding sequence is TGTGCCAGCAGTTTAACCGGGGTCGGCTACGAGCAGTACTTC. V gene TRBV12-3 or TRBV12-4 combines with J gene TRBJ2-7; D possibly corresponds to TRBD2 (5 bases). This CDR3 contains 14 residues. With 2 bases removed from V and 3 bases from J, the gap between germline ends came to 11 bases.

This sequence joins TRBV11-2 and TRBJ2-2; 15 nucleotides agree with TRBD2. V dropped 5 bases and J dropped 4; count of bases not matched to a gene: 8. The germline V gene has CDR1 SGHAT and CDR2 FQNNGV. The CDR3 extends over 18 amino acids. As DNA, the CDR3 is TGTGCCAGCAGCCCGGGACTAGCGGGAGGTTGGGGCACCGGGGAGCTGTTTTTT. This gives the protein CASSPGLAGGWGTGELFF.

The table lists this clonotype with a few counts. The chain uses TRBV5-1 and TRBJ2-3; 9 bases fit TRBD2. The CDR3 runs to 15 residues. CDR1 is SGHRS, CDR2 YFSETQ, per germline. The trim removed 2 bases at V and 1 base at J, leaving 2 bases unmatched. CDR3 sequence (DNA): TGCGCCAGCAGCTTCCGACTAGCGGGCACAGATACGCAGTATTTT. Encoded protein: CASSFRLAGTDTQYF.

CDR3 coding DNA: TGTGCCAGCGGATCATACACAGATACGCAGTATTTT. It encodes CASGSYTDTQYF. The chain combines TRBV5-6 with TRBJ2-3; D is unclear. The CDR3 extends over 12 amino acids. CDR1 SGHDT and CDR2 YYEEEE come from the germline V gene. V was shortened by 7 bases and J by 2 bases, with 8 bases between the two germline ends.

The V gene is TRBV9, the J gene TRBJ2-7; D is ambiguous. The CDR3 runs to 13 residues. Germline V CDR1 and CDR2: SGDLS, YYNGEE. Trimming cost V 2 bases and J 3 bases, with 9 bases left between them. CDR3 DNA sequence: TGTGCCAGCAGCGTCACCGAGTACTACGAGCAGTACTTC. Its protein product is CASSVTEYYEQYF.

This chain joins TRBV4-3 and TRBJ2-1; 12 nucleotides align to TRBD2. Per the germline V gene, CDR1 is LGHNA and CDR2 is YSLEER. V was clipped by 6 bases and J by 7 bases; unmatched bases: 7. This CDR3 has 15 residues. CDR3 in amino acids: CASRPTSGSANEQFF. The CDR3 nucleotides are TGCGCCAGCAGACCGACTAGCGGGAGCGCGAATGAGCAGTTCTTC.

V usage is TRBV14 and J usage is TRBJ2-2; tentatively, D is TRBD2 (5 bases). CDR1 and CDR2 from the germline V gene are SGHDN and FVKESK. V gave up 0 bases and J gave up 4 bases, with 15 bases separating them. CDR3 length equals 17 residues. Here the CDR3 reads CASSQDEAPGFTGELFF. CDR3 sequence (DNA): TGTGCCAGCAGCCAAGACGAAGCCCCGGGGTTCACCGGGGAGCTGTTTTTT.

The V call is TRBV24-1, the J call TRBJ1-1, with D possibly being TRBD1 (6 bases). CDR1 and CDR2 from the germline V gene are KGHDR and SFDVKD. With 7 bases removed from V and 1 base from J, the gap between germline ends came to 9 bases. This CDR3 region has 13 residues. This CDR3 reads CATRADRNTEAFF. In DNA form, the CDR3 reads TGTGCCACCAGAGCGGACAGGAACACTGAAGCTTTCTTT.

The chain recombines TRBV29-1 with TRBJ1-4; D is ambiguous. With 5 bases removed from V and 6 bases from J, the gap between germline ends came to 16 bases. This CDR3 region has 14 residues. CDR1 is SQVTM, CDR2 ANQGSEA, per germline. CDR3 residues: CSVNKGEHHEKLFF. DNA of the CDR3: TGCAGCGTTAATAAGGGCGAGCACCATGAAAAACTGTTTTTT. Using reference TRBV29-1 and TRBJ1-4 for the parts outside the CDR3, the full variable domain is SAVISQKPSRDICQRGTSLTIQCQVDSQVTMMFWYRQQPGQSLTLIATANQGSEATYESGFVIDKFPISRPNLTFSTLTVSNMSPEDSSIYLCSVNKGEHHEKLFFGSGTQLSVL.

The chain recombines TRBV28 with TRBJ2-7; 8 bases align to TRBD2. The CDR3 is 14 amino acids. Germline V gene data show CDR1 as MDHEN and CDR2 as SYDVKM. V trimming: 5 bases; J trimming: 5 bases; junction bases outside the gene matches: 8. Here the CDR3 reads CASSKGLVDHEQYF. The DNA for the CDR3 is TGTGCCAGCAGTAAGGGACTAGTGGACCACGAGCAGTACTTC. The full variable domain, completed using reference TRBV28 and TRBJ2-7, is DVKVTQSSRYLVKRTGEKVFLECVQDMDHENMFWYRQDPGLGLRLIYFSYDVKMKEKGDIPEGYSVSREKKERFSLILESASTNQTSMYLCASSKGLVDHEQYFGPGTRLTVT.

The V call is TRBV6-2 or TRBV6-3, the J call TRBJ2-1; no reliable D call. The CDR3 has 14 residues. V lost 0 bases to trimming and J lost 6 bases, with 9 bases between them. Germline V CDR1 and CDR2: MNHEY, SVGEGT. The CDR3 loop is CASSYSSPLNEQFF. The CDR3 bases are TGTGCCAGCAGTTACTCCTCCCCCCTCAATGAGCAGTTCTTC.

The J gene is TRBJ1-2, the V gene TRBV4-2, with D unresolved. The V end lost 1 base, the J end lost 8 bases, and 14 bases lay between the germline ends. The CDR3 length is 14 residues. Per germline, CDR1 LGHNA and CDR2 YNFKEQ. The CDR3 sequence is CASSQGGSYEGYTF. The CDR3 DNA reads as TGTGCCAGCAGCCAAGGCGGGTCGTATGAAGGCTACACCTTC.

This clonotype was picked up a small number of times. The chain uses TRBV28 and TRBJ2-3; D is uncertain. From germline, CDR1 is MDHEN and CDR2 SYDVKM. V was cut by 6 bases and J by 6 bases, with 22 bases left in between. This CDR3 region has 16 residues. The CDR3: CASRYRPGYSADTQYF. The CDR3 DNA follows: TGTGCCAGCAGATACCGACCGGGCTATTCTGCGGATACGCAGTATTTT.

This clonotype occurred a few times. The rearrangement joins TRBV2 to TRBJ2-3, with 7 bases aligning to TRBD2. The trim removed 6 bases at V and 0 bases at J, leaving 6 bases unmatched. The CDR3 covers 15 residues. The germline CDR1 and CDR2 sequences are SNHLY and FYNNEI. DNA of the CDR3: TGTGCCAGCAGCGAGCGGGGTCCTAGCACAGATACGCAGTATTTT. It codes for CASSERGPSTDTQYF.

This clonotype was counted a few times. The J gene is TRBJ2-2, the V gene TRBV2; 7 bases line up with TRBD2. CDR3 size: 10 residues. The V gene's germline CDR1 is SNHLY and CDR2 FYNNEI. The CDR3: CATSVEELFF. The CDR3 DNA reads TGTGCTACTAGCGTCGAGGAGCTGTTTTTT.

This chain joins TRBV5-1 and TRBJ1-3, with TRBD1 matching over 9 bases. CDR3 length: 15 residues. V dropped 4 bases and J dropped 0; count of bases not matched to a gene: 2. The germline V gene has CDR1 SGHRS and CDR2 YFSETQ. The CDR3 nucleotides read TGCGCCAGCAGCACGGGACAGGGCTCTGGAAACACCATATATTTT. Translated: CASSTGQGSGNTIYF.

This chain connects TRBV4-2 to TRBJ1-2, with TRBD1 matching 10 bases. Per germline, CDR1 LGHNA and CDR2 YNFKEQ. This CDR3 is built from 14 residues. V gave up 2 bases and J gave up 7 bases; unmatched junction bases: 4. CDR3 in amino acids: CASSQLDRGPGYTF. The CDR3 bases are TGTGCCAGCAGCCAACTTGACAGGGGGCCTGGCTACACCTTC.